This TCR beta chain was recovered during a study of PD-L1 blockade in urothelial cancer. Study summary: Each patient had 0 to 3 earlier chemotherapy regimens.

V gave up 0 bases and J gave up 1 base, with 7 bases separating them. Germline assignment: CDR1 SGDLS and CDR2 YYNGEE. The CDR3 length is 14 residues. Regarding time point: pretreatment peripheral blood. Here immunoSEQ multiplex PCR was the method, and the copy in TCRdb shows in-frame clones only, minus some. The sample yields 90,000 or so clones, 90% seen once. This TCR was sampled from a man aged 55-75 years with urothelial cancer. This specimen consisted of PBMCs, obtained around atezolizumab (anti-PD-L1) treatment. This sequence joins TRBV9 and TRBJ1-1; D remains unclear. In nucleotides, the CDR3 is TGTGCCAGCAGCGTAGGGGGAGCGAACACTGAAGCTTTCTTT. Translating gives CASSVGGANTEAFF.